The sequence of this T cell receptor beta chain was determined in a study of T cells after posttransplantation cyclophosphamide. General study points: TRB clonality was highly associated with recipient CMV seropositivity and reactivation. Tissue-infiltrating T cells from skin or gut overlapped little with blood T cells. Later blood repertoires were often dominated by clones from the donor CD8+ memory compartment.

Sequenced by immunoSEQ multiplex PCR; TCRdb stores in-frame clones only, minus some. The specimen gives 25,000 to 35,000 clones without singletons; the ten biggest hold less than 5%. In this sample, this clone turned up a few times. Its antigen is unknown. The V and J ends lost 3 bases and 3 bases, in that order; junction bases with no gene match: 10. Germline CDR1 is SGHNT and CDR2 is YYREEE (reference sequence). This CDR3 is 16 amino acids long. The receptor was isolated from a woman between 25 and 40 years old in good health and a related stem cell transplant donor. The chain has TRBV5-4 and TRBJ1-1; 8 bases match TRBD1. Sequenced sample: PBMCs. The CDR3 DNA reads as TGTGCCAGCAGCTCCCAACAGGGGGGCGCGTACACTGAAGCTTTCTTT. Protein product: CASSSQQGGAYTEAFF.